This record looks at one T cell receptor (beta chain) sequence and its context. Its cognate antigen is unknown. The data derive from a study of T cells expressing NK-cell markers. As for the study in general: All TCR beta repertoires analysed originated from sorted CD3+CD56+NKG2C+, CD3+CD56+NKG2C- and CD3+CD56-NKG2C+ T cells.

Whole-study results and caveats: There were a few donors in whom these clonotypes also led the CD3+CD56-NKG2C+ fraction.

TCR beta cDNA was generated via 5'RACE template switching incorporating UMIs. TCRdb reprocessed the 5' RACE reads and reports one entry per CDR3 protein, with no DNA. The sample totals around 100,000 distinct CDR3 sequences. Looked up from germline, CDR1 is SGHAT and CDR2 is FQNNGV. This CDR3 has 14 amino acids. The origin of this receptor is a woman aged 18 to 69 in good health. The rearrangement links TRBV11-2 to TRBJ2-1; TCRdb names TRBD2, which stays unverified in the absence of DNA. Sequenced: blood T cells: a sorted CD56 or NKG2C T cell subset, CD4+ or CD8+ T cells, or bulk PBMC T cells (not recorded which). CDR3: CASSLDPAGNEQFF. The full variable domain, completed using reference TRBV11-2 and TRBJ2-1, is EAGVAQSPRYKIIEKRQSVAFWCNPISGHATLYWYQQILGQGPKLLIQFQNNGVVDDSQLPKDRFSAERLKGVDSTLKIQPAKLEDSAVYLCASSLDPAGNEQFFGPGTRLTVL.